This T cell receptor (beta chain) was captured by sequencing in a study of OX40 agonist ivuxolimab in advanced cancers. Study information: Having had anti-PD-1, anti-PD-L1 or anti-CTLA-4 therapy before was allowed, and over 35% had some.

Any history of autoimmune disease or systemic immunosuppression disqualified patients. This clone has more than one count but fewer than ten. Its antigen is not identified. Whole-study results and caveats: Several nonresponders also turned out to have low normalized T-cell clonal expansion.

The method was immunoSEQ multiplex PCR; TCRdb's version includes in-frame clones alone and lacks a portion of them. The table includes fewer than 12,000 clones, more than 65% detected once. Here the sequenced sample was CD4+ or CD8+ T cells sorted from blood, taken in a trial of the OX40 agonist ivuxolimab. The clonotype comes from an adult with an advanced solid tumor such as melanoma, head and neck, liver or kidney cancer.

The CDR3 coding sequence is TGCGCCAGCAGCCAAGATGGTGGGGCCACTAATGAAAAACTGTTTTTT. Protein product: CASSQDGGATNEKLFF. This chain links TRBV4-1 with TRBJ1-4; TRBD1 might be the D (5 bases). The germline V gene encodes CDR1 MGHRA and CDR2 YSYEKL. V dropped 0 bases and J dropped 2 bases, with 10 bases sitting between them. There are 16 residues in the CDR3.